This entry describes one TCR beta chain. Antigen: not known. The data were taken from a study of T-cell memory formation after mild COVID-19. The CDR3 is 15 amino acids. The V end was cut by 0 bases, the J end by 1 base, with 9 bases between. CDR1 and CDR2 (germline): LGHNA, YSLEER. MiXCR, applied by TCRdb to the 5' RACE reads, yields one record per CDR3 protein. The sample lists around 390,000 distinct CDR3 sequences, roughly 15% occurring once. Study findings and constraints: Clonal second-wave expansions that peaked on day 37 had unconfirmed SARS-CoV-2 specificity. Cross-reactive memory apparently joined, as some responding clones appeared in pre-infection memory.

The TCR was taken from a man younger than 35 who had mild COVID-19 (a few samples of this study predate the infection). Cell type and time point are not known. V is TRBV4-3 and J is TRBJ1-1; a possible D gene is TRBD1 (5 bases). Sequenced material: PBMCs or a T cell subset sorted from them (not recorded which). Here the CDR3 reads CASSQEYGQNTEAFF. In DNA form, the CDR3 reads TGCGCCAGCAGCCAAGAATACGGACAGAACACTGAAGCTTTCTTT.